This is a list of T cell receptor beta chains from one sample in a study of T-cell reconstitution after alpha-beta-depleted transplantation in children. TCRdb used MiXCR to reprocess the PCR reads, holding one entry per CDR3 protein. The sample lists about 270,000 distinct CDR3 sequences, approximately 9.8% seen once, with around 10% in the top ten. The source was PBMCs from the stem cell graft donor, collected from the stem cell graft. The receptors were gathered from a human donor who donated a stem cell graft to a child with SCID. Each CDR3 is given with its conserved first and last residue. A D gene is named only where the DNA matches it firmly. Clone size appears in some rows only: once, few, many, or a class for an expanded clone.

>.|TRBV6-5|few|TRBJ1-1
CASSYGGSDTEAFF
TGTGCCAGCAGTTACGGGGGTTCGGACACTGAAGCTTTCTTT
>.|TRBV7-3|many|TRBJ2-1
CASSFRTDHNEQFF
TGTGCCAGCAGCTTCCGGACGGATCACAATGAGCAGTTCTTC
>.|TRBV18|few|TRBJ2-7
CASSPPTLTYEQYF
TGTGCCAGCTCACCACCGACCCTTACCTACGAGCAGTACTTC
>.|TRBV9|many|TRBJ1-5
CASSPGVGQSQPQHF
TGTGCCAGCAGCCCAGGGGTGGGGCAGAGTCAGCCCCAGCATTTT
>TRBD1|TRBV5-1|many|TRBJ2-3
CASSVTGGASTDTQYF
TGCGCCAGCAGTGTAACAGGGGGCGCAAGCACAGATACGCAGTATTTT
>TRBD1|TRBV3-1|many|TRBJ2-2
CASSQDRDRGISTGELFF
TGTGCCAGCAGCCAAGATCGAGACAGGGGTATTTCTACCGGGGAGCTGTTTTTT
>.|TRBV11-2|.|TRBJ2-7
CASSFGRDSYEQYF
TGTGCCAGCAGCTTTGGCAGGGACTCCTACGAGCAGTACTTC
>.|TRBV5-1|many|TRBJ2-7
CASLGDYEQYF
TGCGCCAGCCTCGGGGACTACGAGCAGTACTTC
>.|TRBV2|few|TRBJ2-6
CASSERGGGSGANVLTF
TGTGCCAGCAGTGAACGGGGCGGAGGCTCTGGGGCCAACGTCCTGACTTTC
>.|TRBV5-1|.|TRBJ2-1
CASSLIGSAGNEQFF
TGCGCCAGCAGCTTGATCGGTAGCGCGGGCAATGAGCAGTTCTTC
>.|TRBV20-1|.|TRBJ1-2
CSARDRRDYGYTF
TGCAGTGCTAGAGACAGGAGGGACTATGGCTACACCTTC
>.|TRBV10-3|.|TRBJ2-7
CASSIATGEQYF
TGTGCCTCCAGTATAGCTACAGGCGAGCAGTACTTC
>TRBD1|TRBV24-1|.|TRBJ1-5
CATTGTEDQPQHF
TGTGCCACAACCGGGACAGAGGATCAGCCCCAGCATTTT
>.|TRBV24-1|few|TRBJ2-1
CATSDRDLSSYNEQFF
TGTGCCACCAGTGACCGGGACCTTAGCTCCTACAATGAGCAGTTCTTC
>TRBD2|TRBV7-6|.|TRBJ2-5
CASSPRTSGGLQETQYF
TGTGCCAGCAGCCCCAGGACTAGCGGGGGGCTTCAAGAGACCCAGTACTTC
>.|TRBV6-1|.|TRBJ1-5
CASSEAGGRNQPQHF
TGTGCCAGCAGTGAAGCGGGGGGCAGGAATCAGCCCCAGCATTTT